This T cell receptor beta chain was profiled in a study of blood T cell repertoires in COVID-19. Study in general: T cells, B-cell-depleted T cells, or PBMCs supplied cDNA or gDNA.

In the original workflow: Reference gene primers were amplified, and this amplification served to estimate nucleated cell counts. Assay used: immunoSEQ multiplex PCR; TCRdb lists only in-frame clones, some missing. D and trimming were read from the DNA, whereas the V and J calls and clone size are those reported in that table. The sample lists 120,000 to 150,000 clones, approximately 90% seen once, with approximately 3% in the top ten. The CDR3 sequence is 15 residues long. Per germline, CDR1 SGHNT and CDR2 YYREEE (reference sequence). The ends lost 4 bases at V and 7 bases at J; junction bases unmatched: 6.

The sequencing sample was made of peripheral blood. The genes are TRBV5-4 and TRBJ1-4; 11 bases are shared with TRBD1. The receptor comes from a woman between 55 and 75 years old with active COVID-19. In DNA form, the CDR3 reads TGTGCCAGCAGCCTGCGGACAGGGGGCGTTGAAAAACTGTTTTTT. This sequence encodes CASSLRTGGVEKLFF.